A selection of T cell receptor beta chains follows, all from one sample in a study of T and B cells in COVID-19 patients. Using its own MiXCR run on the multiplex PCR reads, TCRdb lists one record per CDR3 protein. Among several thousand distinct CDR3 sequences listed, approximately 22% were seen once. The specimen sequenced was blood. These receptors were collected from a human donor with active COVID-19. The CDR3 runs from the conserved cysteine through the conserved F or W. The D gene is left open where the match is weak. Some rows mark clone size as missing; the rest say once, few, many or name a class of expanded clone.

v_gene	j_gene	d_gene	abundance	CDR3aa	CDR3nt
TRBV12-3/TRBV12-4	TRBJ1-2	-	-	CASSWSAQDGYTF	TGTGCCAGCAGCTGGTCTGCCCAAGATGGCTACACCTTC
TRBV6-5	TRBJ1-1	-	-	CASSYGPGWTEAFF	TGTGCCAGCAGCTATGGGCCTGGTTGGACTGAAGCTTTCTTT
TRBV27	TRBJ1-2	TRBD1	medium-sized	CASSRQTGFYGYTF	TGTGCCAGCAGCCGTCAGACAGGGTTCTATGGCTACACCTTC
TRBV6-2/TRBV6-3	TRBJ1-2	-	medium-sized	CASKRFWLIDGYTF	TGTGCCAGCAAACGTTTTTGGCTGATTGATGGCTACACCTTC
TRBV27	TRBJ2-5	TRBD1	medium-sized	CASSLTGAKETQYF	TGTGCCAGCAGTCTTACAGGGGCCAAAGAGACCCAGTACTTC
TRBV27	TRBJ2-7	-	medium-sized	CASSLRDGSYEQYF	TGTGCCAGCAGCCTCCGGGACGGCTCCTACGAGCAGTACTTC
TRBV19	TRBJ1-1	TRBD1	medium-sized	CASNPGTGAQAFF	TGTGCCTCAAACCCCGGGACAGGGGCTCAAGCTTTCTTT
TRBV5-4	TRBJ2-7	-	medium-sized	CASSLTTASYEQYF	TGTGCCAGCAGCTTGACGACAGCCAGCTACGAGCAGTACTTC
TRBV5-1	TRBJ2-5	-	once	CASSSWGSSGETQYF	TGCGCCAGCAGCTCCTGGGGTAGTTCCGGAGAGACCCAGTACTTC
TRBV19	TRBJ1-4	-	medium-sized	CASNSRGQTEKLFF	TGTGCCAGTAACTCCCGAGGACAGACAGAAAAACTGTTTTTT
TRBV10-3	TRBJ1-6	-	-	CAISEGQGGSPLHF	TGTGCCATCAGTGAAGGGCAGGGAGGATCACCCCTCCACTTT
TRBV28	TRBJ2-5	-	once	CASSFSPGALGTQYF	TGTGCCAGCAGTTTCAGCCCGGGAGCCCTAGGGACCCAGTACTTC
TRBV7-9	TRBJ1-1	-	-	CASSPLVATEAFF	TGTGCCAGCAGCCCGTTGGTGGCCACTGAAGCTTTCTTT
TRBV7-2	TRBJ2-5	TRBD1	few	CASSLVSGTGPQETQYF	TGTGCCAGCAGCTTAGTCTCTGGGACAGGGCCACAAGAGACCCAGTACTTC
TRBV20-1	TRBJ2-7	-	few	CSAQFGARAWGQYF	TGCAGTGCTCAATTCGGGGCCCGGGCTTGGGGGCAGTACTTC
TRBV5-4	TRBJ2-2	TRBD2	medium-sized	CASSPGGAGYTGELFF	TGTGCCAGCAGCCCGGGGGGGGCGGGATACACCGGGGAGCTGTTTTTT
TRBV12-3/TRBV12-4	TRBJ2-2	TRBD2	medium-sized	CASSSLGRGRLGTGELFF	TGTGCCAGCAGCAGCTTGGGGAGGGGACGCTTAGGGACCGGGGAGCTGTTTTTT
TRBV29-1	TRBJ2-7	TRBD1	-	CSEARDRGMYEQYF	TGCAGCGAAGCTCGGGACAGGGGGATGTACGAGCAGTACTTC
TRBV30	TRBJ2-5	TRBD1	medium-sized	CAWSGRDRVRETQYF	TGTGCCTGGAGTGGCCGGGACAGGGTTAGGGAGACCCAGTACTTC
TRBV14	TRBJ2-7	-	few	CASSQDHLTEQYF	TGTGCCAGCAGCCAAGACCACCTAACCGAGCAGTACTTC
TRBV5-6	TRBJ2-7	-	-	CASRGASSYEQYF	TGCGCCAGCAGAGGTGCGTCCTCTTACGAGCAGTACTTC
TRBV30	TRBJ2-5	-	medium-sized	CAWSVLVQKGSQYF	TGTGCCTGGAGTGTACTCGTCCAAAAGGGGTCCCAGTACTTC
TRBV19	TRBJ1-2	-	medium-sized	CASSIRGTYGYTF	TGTGCCAGTAGTATAAGGGGGACCTATGGCTACACCTTC
TRBV20-1	TRBJ2-1	TRBD2	-	CSAFLRSGPSYNEQFF	TGCAGTGCTTTCCTACGTAGCGGGCCCTCCTACAATGAGCAGTTCTTC
TRBV19	TRBJ1-5	TRBD1	medium-sized	CASSRDRDQPQHF	TGTGCCAGTAGTCGGGACAGGGATCAGCCCCAGCATTTT
TRBV12-3/TRBV12-4	TRBJ2-1	-	-	CASIGGDGDNEKFF	TGTGCCAGCATAGGGGGGGACGGCGACAATGAGAAGTTCTTC
TRBV6-5	TRBJ2-3	-	medium-sized	CASRLGAGGTDTQYF	TGTGCCAGCCGCCTTGGGGCAGGGGGCACAGATACGCAGTATTTT
TRBV6-5	TRBJ1-2	-	medium-sized	CASSYSGGGGYTF	TGTGCCAGCAGTTACTCTGGGGGTGGAGGCTACACCTTC
TRBV30	TRBJ2-7	-	medium-sized	CAWKPYTGTVPTEQYF	TGTGCCTGGAAACCATACACCGGGACCGTCCCCACCGAGCAGTACTTC
TRBV19	TRBJ2-3	-	hyperexpanded	CASSVRLSRYTDTQYF	TGTGCCAGTAGTGTCCGCCTTAGCAGATACACAGATACGCAGTATTTT
TRBV6-5	TRBJ2-3	TRBD2	large	CASTGGRSDTQYF	TGTGCCAGCACGGGCGGGAGGTCAGATACGCAGTATTTT
TRBV11-1	TRBJ2-1	TRBD1	few	CASSVRNTGAGPYNEQFF	TGTGCCAGCAGCGTACGAAATACAGGGGCCGGACCCTACAATGAGCAGTTCTTC
TRBV6-1	TRBJ2-3	TRBD1	medium-sized	CASSEQDRRTDTQYF	TGTGCCAGCAGTGAGCAGGACAGGCGCACAGATACGCAGTATTTT
TRBV4-3	TRBJ2-2	-	-	CASSQDLGGRELFF	TGCGCCAGCAGCCAAGATCTGGGGGGCAGGGAGCTGTTTTTT
TRBV19	TRBJ1-1	-	medium-sized	CASSLGVGLGTEAFF	TGTGCCAGTAGTCTGGGGGTCGGCCTGGGCACTGAAGCTTTCTTT
TRBV7-2	TRBJ1-4	TRBD1	once	CASSFDRGEELFF	TGTGCCAGCAGCTTCGACAGGGGTGAGGAACTGTTTTTT
TRBV7-9	TRBJ1-2	-	once	CASSGAGTKYGYTF	TGTGCCAGCAGCGGAGCCGGGACTAAGTATGGCTACACCTTC
TRBV6-1	TRBJ2-1	-	large	CASRPSGPEQFF	TGTGCCAGCAGGCCGAGCGGGCCAGAGCAGTTCTTC
TRBV18	TRBJ1-2	-	medium-sized	CASSPPKAGDYGYTF	TGTGCCAGCTCACCACCGAAAGCCGGGGACTATGGCTACACCTTC
TRBV5-4	TRBJ1-2	-	-	CASSLEGYNYGYTF	TGCGCCAGCAGCTTGGAAGGGTATAACTATGGCTACACCTTC
TRBV11-3	TRBJ2-3	-	-	CASSQETRAQYF	TGTGCCAGCAGCCAAGAGACAAGGGCGCAGTATTTT
TRBV24-1	TRBJ2-1	TRBD1	medium-sized	CATSDLWDSTYNEQFF	TGTGCCACCAGTGATTTGTGGGACAGCACCTACAATGAGCAGTTCTTC
TRBV12-5	TRBJ2-6	TRBD1	few	CASGPHIGQAGANVLTF	TGTGCTAGTGGTCCCCACATCGGACAGGCTGGGGCCAACGTCCTGACTTTC
TRBV19	TRBJ2-6	-	large	CASSIAGNYNVLTF	TGTGCCAGTAGTATAGCTGGGAACTACAACGTCCTGACTTTC
TRBV12-3/TRBV12-4	TRBJ2-2	-	few	CASSPEGNTGELFF	TGTGCCAGCAGCCCGGAGGGGAACACCGGGGAGCTGTTTTTT
TRBV19	TRBJ2-1	-	large	CASVGRDGSSYNEQFF	TGTGCCTCCGTTGGTCGGGACGGTAGCTCCTACAATGAGCAGTTCTTC
TRBV5-4	TRBJ2-5	TRBD1	medium-sized	CASSFKQGAREETQYF	TGTGCCAGCAGCTTTAAGCAGGGGGCGAGGGAGGAGACCCAGTACTTC
TRBV5-1	TRBJ2-1	TRBD2	-	CASTPSGSGEQFF	TGCGCCAGCACCCCTAGCGGGAGCGGTGAGCAGTTCTTC
TRBV19	TRBJ2-1	TRBD2	large	CASSIWASGYNEQFF	TGTGCCAGTAGTATTTGGGCTAGCGGGTACAATGAGCAGTTCTTC
TRBV10-3	TRBJ2-2	-	medium-sized	CAISLGGTGELFF	TGTGCCATCAGCTTAGGGGGAACCGGGGAGCTGTTTTTT
TRBV30	TRBJ1-1	-	medium-sized	CAWKWGRMNTEAFF	TGTGCCTGGAAATGGGGACGGATGAACACTGAAGCTTTCTTT
TRBV7-2	TRBJ2-1	-	-	CASSLAGEQFF	TGTGCCAGCAGCTTAGCTGGGGAGCAGTTCTTC
TRBV6-2/TRBV6-3	TRBJ2-3	TRBD2	medium-sized	CASSTLRLAGVGEYTDTQYF	TGTGCCAGCAGTACTCTTCGACTAGCGGGAGTCGGAGAATACACAGATACGCAGTATTTT